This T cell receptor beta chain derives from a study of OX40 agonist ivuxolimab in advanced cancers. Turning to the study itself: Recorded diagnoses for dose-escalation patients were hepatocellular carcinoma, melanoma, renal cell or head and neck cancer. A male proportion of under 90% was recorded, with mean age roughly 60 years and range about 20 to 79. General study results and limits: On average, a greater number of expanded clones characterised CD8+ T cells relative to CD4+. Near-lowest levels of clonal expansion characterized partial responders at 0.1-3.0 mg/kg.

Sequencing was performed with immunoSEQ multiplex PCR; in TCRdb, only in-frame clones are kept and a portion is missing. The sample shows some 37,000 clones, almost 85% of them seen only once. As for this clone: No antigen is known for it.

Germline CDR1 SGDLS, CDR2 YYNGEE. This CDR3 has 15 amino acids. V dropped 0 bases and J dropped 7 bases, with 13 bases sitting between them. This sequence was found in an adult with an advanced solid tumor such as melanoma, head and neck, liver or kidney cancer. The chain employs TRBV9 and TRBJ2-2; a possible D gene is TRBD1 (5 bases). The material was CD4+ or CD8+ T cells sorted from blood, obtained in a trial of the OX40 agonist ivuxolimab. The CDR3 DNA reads TGTGCCAGCAGCGTAGCCGGACAACCGCTCGGGGAGCTGTTTTTT. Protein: CASSVAGQPLGELFF.